A selection of T cell receptor beta chains follows, all from one sample in a study of shared clonotypes between healthy human individuals. Sequencing used immunoSEQ multiplex PCR; TCRdb keeps in-frame clones, though not all of them. The data contain over 950,000 clones, approximately 77% of them singletons. The sample comprised memory CD4+ T cells from PBMCs. The receptor source for this set is a man between 18 and 29 years old in good health. Some clones in this sample may be carry-over from other donors' samples. The CDR3 runs from the conserved cysteine through the conserved F or W. The D gene is left open where the match is weak. Size is omitted from some rows. Given values are once, few, many or a class for expanded clones.

J gene,CDR3 length,clone size,D gene,V gene,CDR3 DNA,CDR3 protein
TRBJ2-2,14,.,.,TRBV9,TGTGCCAGCACAGGAGGGCCGAACACCGGGGAGCTGTTTTTT,CASTGGPNTGELFF
TRBJ1-2,13,few,.,TRBV6-6,TGTGCCAGCAGGAGACAGGTGGACTATGGCTACACCTTC,CASRRQVDYGYTF
TRBJ1-3,14,.,TRBD1,TRBV28,TGTGCCAGCAGTCTACAGGGGACTGGAAACACCATATATTTT,CASSLQGTGNTIYF
TRBJ1-2,14,.,.,TRBV9,TGTGCCAGCAGCGTAATAAGGGGTGATCATGGCTACACCTTC,CASSVIRGDHGYTF
TRBJ2-3,23,few,TRBD2,TRBV28,TGTGCCAGCAGTTCCCCCGGGTGGGTAGCGGGAGAGGAACAGGGCGAAGCCACAGATACGCAGTATTTT,CASSSPGWVAGEEQGEATDTQYF
TRBJ2-3,18,.,.,TRBV6-4,TGTGCCAGCAGCCCACTCATTTCCCTCGCTGTGAACACAGATACGCAGTATTTT,CASSPLISLAVNTDTQYF
TRBJ2-3,13,.,.,TRBV5-4,TGTGCCACCAATCCCTGGGGCACAGATACGCAGTATTTT,CATNPWGTDTQYF
TRBJ2-7,16,many,TRBD2,TRBV27,TGTGCCAGCAGTCGGGCTCTGAGAGCGGGAGAGGGAGAGCAGTACTTC,CASSRALRAGEGEQYF
TRBJ2-5,14,.,.,TRBV6-1,TGTGCCAGCAGTGGCCGCCGGGGGCCCCAGACCCAGTACTTC,CASSGRRGPQTQYF
TRBJ2-1,16,.,.,TRBV7-3,TGTGCCAGCAGCTTATCCTCCGGAGGCTCCTACAATGAGCAGTTCTTC,CASSLSSGGSYNEQFF
TRBJ2-1,14,.,.,TRBV11-3,TGTGCCAGCAGCTTAGAGAGAAAGTCTGGTGAGCAGTTCTTC,CASSLERKSGEQFF
TRBJ2-7,11,.,TRBD1,TRBV19,TGTGCCAGTAGGGACAGGGACGAGCAGTACTTC,CASRDRDEQYF
TRBJ2-3,16,once,TRBD1,TRBV29-1,TGCAGCGTCATCACCAGAACTGGACAGGGGACAGATACGCAGTATTTT,CSVITRTGQGTDTQYF
TRBJ1-1,17,few,.,TRBV9,TGTGCCAGCAGCGGAGAAGGGAGGGGTGTCCTAGGGACTGAAGCTTTCTTT,CASSGEGRGVLGTEAFF
TRBJ2-7,14,few,TRBD2,TRBV5-4,TGTGCCAGCAGCTTGGGAAGCGGGGGTCGCGAGCAGTACTTC,CASSLGSGGREQYF
TRBJ1-1,13,.,.,TRBV30,TGTGCCTGGATCAACAGACGGAACACTGAAGCTTTCTTT,CAWINRRNTEAFF
TRBJ2-5,17,once,TRBD2,TRBV15,TGTGCCACCAGCAGGGGGACTAGCGGGAGCGGTGGGAAGACCCAGTACTTC,CATSRGTSGSGGKTQYF
TRBJ1-1,12,.,.,TRBV5-6,TGTGCCAGCAGCTTTCTCACAGTTGAAGCTTTCTTT,CASSFLTVEAFF
TRBJ2-1,15,.,.,TRBV15,TGTGCCACCAGCAGAGGGTCCGGGGCACAACAGACCCAGTTCTTC,CATSRGSGAQQTQFF
TRBJ2-5,15,.,.,TRBV5-1,TGCGCCAGCAGCTTGGGCGGGAATGGCCAAGAGACCCAGTACTTC,CASSLGGNGQETQYF
TRBJ2-5,14,few,.,TRBV6-5,TGTGCCAGTACAGAAAACGGTAACCAAGAGACCCAGTACTTC,CASTENGNQETQYF
TRBJ1-3,15,few,.,TRBV15,TGTGCCACCAGCAGAGATCTCCAGGGAAGAAACACCATATATTTT,CATSRDLQGRNTIYF
TRBJ2-7,15,.,.,TRBV5-1,TGCGCCAGCAGCTGGGGGTTGACAGATTCCTACGAGCAGTACTTC,CASSWGLTDSYEQYF
TRBJ1-4,15,.,.,TRBV5-1,TGCGCCAGCAGCTTGTTGGGGACGACTAATGAAAAACTGTTTTTT,CASSLLGTTNEKLFF
TRBJ2-1,15,.,.,TRBV6-5,TGTGCCAGCTCCAGGGGGGGGACTAGACGCAATGAGCAGTTCTTC,CASSRGGTRRNEQFF
TRBJ2-3,14,.,.,TRBV18,TGTGCCAGCTCACCACGCCAATCCACAGATACGCAGTATTTT,CASSPRQSTDTQYF
TRBJ2-3,14,.,.,TRBV12-2,TGTGCAAGTCGCCGTCGACTCTCCACAGATACGCAGTATTTT,CASRRRLSTDTQYF
TRBJ1-1,13,.,.,TRBV7-9,TGTGCCAGCAGCTTAGAACGGGGGACATGGGCTTTCTTT,CASSLERGTWAFF